In its sample, the clone carrying this TCR beta chain was seen a few times. The data stem from a study of T-cell reconstitution after alpha-beta-depleted transplantation in children. As it was prepared, the TCRbeta library received unique molecular identifiers. TCRdb re-called the PCR reads through MiXCR, storing one row per CDR3 protein. The sample includes about 410,000 distinct CDR3 sequences, just over 20% seen only once; the top ten take 3% to 4.5%. The input for sequencing was PBMCs from the stem cell graft donor, taken from the stem cell graft. This receptor was obtained from a human donor who donated a stem cell graft to a child with acute myeloid leukemia.

CDR3 nucleotide sequence: TGTGCCAGCAGCTCTAGCGGGGACACAGATACGCAGTATTTT. It codes for CASSSSGDTDTQYF. The V and J genes are TRBV6-1 and TRBJ2-3; 9 bases align to TRBD2. The CDR3 loop spans 14 amino acids. Trimming at V came to 6 bases and at J to 2 bases, leaving 3 bases not matched to a gene. Per germline, CDR1 MNHNS and CDR2 SASEGT.